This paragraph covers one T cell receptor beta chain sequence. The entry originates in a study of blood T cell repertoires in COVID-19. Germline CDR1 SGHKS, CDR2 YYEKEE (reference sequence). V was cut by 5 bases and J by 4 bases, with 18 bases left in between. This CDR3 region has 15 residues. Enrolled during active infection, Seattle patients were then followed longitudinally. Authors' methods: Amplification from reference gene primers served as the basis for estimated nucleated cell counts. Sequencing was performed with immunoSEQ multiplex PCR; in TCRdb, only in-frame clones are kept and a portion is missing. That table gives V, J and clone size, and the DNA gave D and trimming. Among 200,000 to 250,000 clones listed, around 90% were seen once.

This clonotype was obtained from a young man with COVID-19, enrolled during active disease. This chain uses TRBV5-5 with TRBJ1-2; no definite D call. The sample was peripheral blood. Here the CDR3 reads CASRYLLQSVYGYTF. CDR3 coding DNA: TGTGCCAGCAGATATCTTCTCCAATCGGTCTATGGCTACACCTTC. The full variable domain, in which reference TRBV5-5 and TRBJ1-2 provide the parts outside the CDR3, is DAGVTQSPTHLIKTRGQQVTLRCSPISGHKSVSWYQQVLGQGPQFIFQYYEKEERGRGNFPDRFSARQFPNYSSELNVNALLLGDSALYLCASRYLLQSVYGYTFGSGTRLTVV.